Below are 17 T cell receptor beta chains sequenced from a single sample in a study of cytomegalovirus exposure and HLA in healthy donors. Assay used: immunoSEQ multiplex PCR; TCRdb lists only in-frame clones, some missing. This table has fewer than 100,000 clones, about 94% appearing once. The sample consisted of PBMCs. The receptors here all came from a woman aged 18-35 years in good health and CMV-seronegative.

V is TRBV27 and J is TRBJ2-7; 9 bases match TRBD1. CDR1 is MNHEY and CDR2 is SMNVEV in the germline V gene (reference sequence). V lost 8 bases and J lost 4; bases outside the gene matches: 9. The CDR3 length is 14 residues. Here the CDR3 DNA reads TGTGCCAGCGCTCCGGGACAGGGATGGTACGAGCAGTACTTC. Protein sequence: CASAPGQGWYEQYF.

The chain is built from TRBV30 and TRBJ2-2; 7 nucleotides align to TRBD1. This CDR3 comprises 14 residues. From germline, CDR1 is GTSNPN and CDR2 SVGIG (reference sequence). After removal of 3 bases from V and 3 bases from J, the junction contained 4 bases not matched to a gene. In DNA, the CDR3 is TGTGCCTGGAGACCAGGACAGGACACCGGGGAGCTGTTTTTT. Encoded protein: CAWRPGQDTGELFF.

This chain links TRBV10-1 with TRBJ2-1; 11 nucleotides agree with TRBD2. V lost 8 bases, J lost 8 bases, and 8 bases stayed unmatched. In germline, CDR1 is WNHNN, CDR2 SYGVQD (reference sequence). This CDR3 has 14 residues. The CDR3 region is CASSLAGVLHEQFF. DNA of the CDR3: TGCGCCAGCTCACTAGCGGGAGTTCTCCATGAGCAGTTCTTC.

In this sample, this clone turned up once. The chain combines TRBV10-3 with TRBJ2-3; D might be TRBD1 (6 bases). V lost 7 bases and J lost 0, with 14 bases in between. Germline V gene data show CDR1 as ENHRY and CDR2 as SYGVKD. There are 15 residues in the CDR3. CDR3 sequence: CAITGRGQSTDTQYF. DNA for the CDR3: TGTGCCATCACCGGCCGGGGACAAAGCACAGATACGCAGTATTTT.

V is TRBV5-1 and J is TRBJ2-4, with 11 nucleotides matching TRBD1. The CDR3 extends over 15 amino acids. Trimming cost V 6 bases and J 2 bases; bases outside gene matches: 4. Germline assignment: CDR1 SGHRS and CDR2 YFSETQ. The CDR3 region is CASTGQGDSKNIQYF. CDR3 DNA: TGCGCCAGCACGGGACAGGGGGACTCCAAAAACATTCAGTACTTC.

The chain combines TRBV5-4 with TRBJ1-2, with 7 positions matching TRBD1. Trimming removed 4 bases from V and 2 bases from J; junction bases left unmatched: 5. Germline values: CDR1 SGHNT, CDR2 YYREEE (reference sequence). This CDR3 region has 14 residues. The CDR3 DNA is TGTGCCAGCAGCGTCGGACAGGACAACTATGGCTACACCTTC. Translated, it gives CASSVGQDNYGYTF.

This clone was recorded once. This chain connects TRBV7-2 to TRBJ2-5; the D gene is possibly TRBD2 (8 bases). Germline CDR1 is SGHTA and CDR2 is FQGNSA. The germline V and J ends were trimmed by 5 bases and 9 bases, with 22 bases remaining between them. The CDR3 is 15 residues long. The CDR3 spells CASSPYLGLDRAQYF. CDR3 nucleotides: TGTGCCAGCAGCCCCTATTTGGGACTAGACAGGGCCCAGTACTTC.

The chain links TRBV5-1 to TRBJ1-6; TRBD1 is a possible D gene (6 bases). V was pared by 0 bases and J by 7 bases, with 11 bases between. The CDR3 extends over 15 amino acids. Germline V gene sequence: CDR1 SGHRS, CDR2 YFSETQ. The CDR3 loop is CASSLAGVVNSPLHF. In nucleotides, the CDR3 is TGCGCCAGCAGCTTGGCAGGGGTAGTAAATTCACCCCTCCACTTT.

This chain connects TRBV11-1 to TRBJ2-1; 9 positions agree with TRBD1. This CDR3 region has 14 residues. From germline, CDR1 is SGHAT and CDR2 FQDESV (reference sequence). The V segment lost 5 bases and the J segment 6 bases; nucleotides outside the gene matches: 5. The CDR3 bases are TGTGCCAGCAGCGTTACGGGACAGGGCAATGAGCAGTTCTTC. Translation: CASSVTGQGNEQFF. Drawing the rest from reference TRBV11-1 and TRBJ2-1, the complete variable domain is EAEVAQSPRYKITEKSQAVAFWCDPISGHATLYWYRQILGQGPELLVQFQDESVVDDSQLPKDRFSAERLKGVDSTLKIQPAELGDSAMYLCASSVTGQGNEQFFGPGTRLTVL.

Only one count was recorded for this clone. The chain employs TRBV7-9 and TRBJ2-7; D remains ambiguous. CDR1 is SEHNR, CDR2 FQNEAQ, per germline (reference sequence). The germline V and J ends were trimmed by 4 bases and 1 base, with 8 bases remaining between them. This CDR3 comprises 13 residues. CDR3: CASSSQYSYEQYF. CDR3 nucleotide sequence: TGTGCCAGCAGCTCCCAGTATTCCTACGAGCAGTACTTC.

The CDR3, as DNA: TGCACCAGCAGCCAGAGGGCAGGGGAGGGTAGTTTTGACAAAAACATTCAGTACTTC. It yields the protein CTSSQRAGEGSFDKNIQYF. The V call is TRBV1, the J call TRBJ2-4; the D call in the table, TRBD2, was not verified against the DNA. TRBV1 is described as a pseudogene. CDR3 length: 19 residues.

The gene calls are TRBV10-2 and TRBJ2-7; 9 bases align to TRBD2. Germline CDR1 reads WSHSY; CDR2 reads SAAADI. The CDR3 is 13 amino acids. The junction had 6 bases not matched to a gene; V was cut back by 6 bases and J by 6 bases. The CDR3 here is CASSVAGVGEQYF. CDR3 bases: TGCGCCAGCAGCGTAGCGGGAGTTGGCGAGCAGTACTTC.

The chain uses TRBV19 and TRBJ1-5, with D uncertain. The CDR3 has 13 residues. Germline CDR1 LNHDA, CDR2 SQIVND (reference sequence). The V gene lost 5 bases and the J gene lost 8 bases, with 13 bases spanning the gap. Here the CDR3 DNA reads TGTGCCAGTAGTTTGATGGCACCAAAGCCCCAGCATTTT. Encoded protein: CASSLMAPKPQHF.

This chain joins TRBV6-1 and TRBJ1-4; 7 bases match TRBD1. With 1 base clipped from V and 0 bases from J, the junction kept 14 bases outside the gene matches. Germline V gene sequence: CDR1 MNHNS, CDR2 SASEGT. This CDR3 is built from 20 residues. The CDR3 reads CASSEVFGTASFATNEKLFF. DNA of the CDR3: TGTGCCAGCAGTGAAGTTTTTGGGACAGCGTCTTTTGCAACTAATGAAAAACTGTTTTTT.

The J gene is TRBJ1-5, the V gene TRBV5-6, with D possibly being TRBD1 (5 bases). The germline gives CDR1 SGHDT, CDR2 YYEEEE. V gave up 2 bases and J gave up 0 bases, with 21 bases separating them. CDR3 length: 19 residues. For the CDR3, the DNA is TGTGCCAGCAGCTTAGGTTGGGGGGGATTTACAAGTAGCAATCAGCCCCAGCATTTT. This encodes CASSLGWGGFTSSNQPQHF.

This chain uses TRBV19 with TRBJ2-7, with D possibly matching TRBD2 (5 bases). Germline V gene sequence: CDR1 LNHDA, CDR2 SQIVND (reference sequence). There are 13 residues in the CDR3. V was pared by 3 bases and J by 3 bases, with 9 bases between. CDR3 sequence reads: CASSILEGYEQYF. DNA for the CDR3: TGTGCCAGTAGTATTCTAGAGGGCTACGAGCAGTACTTC.

The CDR3 sequence is CASSENPSGRAGTDTQYF. CDR3 nucleotides: TGTGCCAGCAGTGAGAACCCTAGCGGGAGGGCCGGCACAGATACGCAGTATTTT. V is TRBV6-4 and J is TRBJ2-3; 12 bases align to TRBD2. The CDR3 spans 18 residues. The V gene end was trimmed by 3 bases and the J gene end by 1 base; junction bases not matched to a gene: 8. Germline CDR1 is MRHNA and CDR2 is SNTAGT.